The rows below give T cell receptor beta chains drawn from one sample of a study of control samples from healthy donors and cancer patients. The table came from immunoSEQ multiplex PCR; TCRdb's copy has only in-frame clones and leaves some out. The sample records 120,000 or so clones, around 86% being singletons. The sample taken for sequencing was blood. The receptors originated from a man aged 40-50 years in good health. Each CDR3 is given with its conserved first and last residue. The D gene is left open where the match is weak. The size entry is marked missing in some rows and otherwise reads once, few, many or a size class.

clone size | J gene | D gene | V gene | CDR3 DNA | CDR3 protein
. | TRBJ2-1 | . | TRBV5-6 | TGTGCCAGCAGCCCTCCCGGACGGTACAATGAGCAGTTCTTC | CASSPPGRYNEQFF
. | TRBJ2-5 | TRBD1 | TRBV4-2 | TGTGCCAGCAGCCACTTGGACAGGGAAGGGACCCAGTACTTC | CASSHLDREGTQYF
. | TRBJ2-1 | TRBD2 | TRBV11-2 | TGTGCCAGCAGCACACGGACTAGCGGGTGGAGACACAATGAGCAGTTCTTC | CASSTRTSGWRHNEQFF
. | TRBJ1-1 | . | TRBV11-3 | TGTGCCAGCAGCCGTTCTTCGTGGGGGGAACGGTCGAGGAACACTGAAGCTTTCTTT | CASSRSSWGERSRNTEAFF
. | TRBJ2-7 | . | TRBV7-8 | TGTGCCAGCAGCTCACGGGGTGGACTCGAGCAGTACTTC | CASSSRGGLEQYF
. | TRBJ1-2 | TRBD1 | TRBV4-1 | TGCGCCAGCAGCCATCCCGGACAGGTGGCTCTCTACACCTTC | CASSHPGQVALYTF
. | TRBJ2-7 | TRBD1 | TRBV27 | TGTGCCAGCAGTGCAGACAGGGGTGGTCTCGAGCAGTACTTC | CASSADRGGLEQYF
few | TRBJ1-2 | TRBD1 | TRBV25-1 | TGTGCCAGCAGTGAATCAGGGACAGGCAACTATGGCTACACCTTC | CASSESGTGNYGYTF
. | TRBJ2-7 | . | TRBV24-1 | TGTGCCACCAGTGACAACAGGGTGGCCTCCTACGAGCAGTACTTC | CATSDNRVASYEQYF
. | TRBJ1-4 | TRBD1 | TRBV5-6 | TGTGCCAGCAGCACGATTGGGACAGCGAAGGAAAAACTGTTTTTT | CASSTIGTAKEKLFF
. | TRBJ1-1 | . | TRBV7-8 | TGTGCCAGCAGCCCGGGTGGACGGAACACTGAAGCTTTCTTT | CASSPGGRNTEAFF
. | TRBJ1-1 | . | TRBV7-8 | TGTGCCAGCAGCAACCCAGGGAACACTGAAGCTTTCTTT | CASSNPGNTEAFF
once | TRBJ1-2 | . | TRBV7-9 | TGTGCCAGCAGCTTTTCCGGGGGAGTGAACTATGGCTACACCTTC | CASSFSGGVNYGYTF
. | TRBJ1-1 | . | TRBV11-3 | TGTGCCAGCAGCTTAGATGAAGGCAGGGAAGCTTTCTTT | CASSLDEGREAFF
. | TRBJ1-1 | TRBD1 | TRBV15 | TGTGCCACCAACACCGTACAGGGGAGGGTGACTGAAGCTTTCTTT | CATNTVQGRVTEAFF
. | TRBJ1-4 | . | TRBV24-1 | TGTGCCACCAGTGATTCGAAGGGCACTGGGAAACTGTTTTTT | CATSDSKGTGKLFF
. | TRBJ1-2 | . | TRBV3-1/TRBV3-2 | TGTGCCAGCAGCCGAGTTGGAGTTAACTATGGCTACACCTTC | CASSRVGVNYGYTF
. | TRBJ1-1 | . | TRBV3-1/TRBV3-2 | TGTGCCAGCAGCCATCACAGGGTGGGGAACACTGAAGCTTTCTTT | CASSHHRVGNTEAFF
. | TRBJ1-2 | TRBD1 | TRBV2 | TGTGCCAGCAGTGAAGCCGGGACAGGTGTGGTTAAAGGCTACACCTTC | CASSEAGTGVVKGYTF
. | TRBJ2-3 | . | TRBV14 | TGTGCCAGCAGCCAAGTCGGATATAGAGGTACAGATACGCAGTATTTT | CASSQVGYRGTDTQYF
. | TRBJ1-4 | TRBD1 | TRBV30 | TGTGCCCTACTGGACAGGAGAAATGAAAAACTGTTTTTT | CALLDRRNEKLFF
once | TRBJ1-1 | . | TRBV4-1 | TGCGCCAGCAGCCAAAACCCTCTCATGAACACTGAAGCTTTCTTT | CASSQNPLMNTEAFF
. | TRBJ2-5 | TRBD1 | TRBV27 | TGTGCCAGCAGTTTATTCCCCCCGTGGACAGGGGACGGCGGGGAGACCCAGTACTTC | CASSLFPPWTGDGGETQYF
few | TRBJ1-5 | TRBD1 | TRBV18 | TGTGCCAGCTCACCGACAGGGGACTATCAGCCCCAGCATTTT | CASSPTGDYQPQHF
. | TRBJ1-5 | . | TRBV29-1 | TGCACGCAGGGCCTGGATAGCAATCAGCCCCAGCATTTT | CTQGLDSNQPQHF
. | TRBJ2-2 | TRBD2 | TRBV7-6 | TGTGCCAGCGGGTCTAGCGGGGGAACCACCGGGGAGCTGTTTTTT | CASGSSGGTTGELFF
. | TRBJ2-3 | . | TRBV5-1 | TGCGCCAGCAGCCTGATAGGCAGGGGAACAGATACGCAGTATTTT | CASSLIGRGTDTQYF
once | TRBJ1-2 | . | TRBV3-1/TRBV3-2 | TGTGCCAGCAGCCAAGATCGGAGCGCGGGCTACACCTTC | CASSQDRSAGYTF
. | TRBJ1-2 | TRBD1 | TRBV7-3 | TGTGCCAGCAGCTTAAGCGGGACAGCAAACCTAGGCTACACCTTC | CASSLSGTANLGYTF
few | TRBJ1-3 | TRBD1 | TRBV7-2 | TGTGCCAGCAGCTCCTCAGGGGGCGCCTCTGGAAACACCATATATTTT | CASSSSGGASGNTIYF
. | TRBJ1-1 | TRBD1 | TRBV14 | TGTGCCAGCAGCATAGGACAGGGGTGGGCTTTCTTT | CASSIGQGWAFF
. | TRBJ2-2 | . | TRBV19 | TGTGCCAGTAGTAACAGGGAGGCCGGGGAGCTGTTTTTT | CASSNREAGELFF
once | TRBJ2-5 | TRBD1 | TRBV7-2 | TGTGCCAGCAGCCCACAGGGGGCTTCAGAGACCCAGTACTTC | CASSPQGASETQYF
. | TRBJ2-7 | . | TRBV11-3 | TGTGCCAGCAGCTTAGGTGGGGGGCGGGAGCAGTACTTC | CASSLGGGREQYF
. | TRBJ2-7 | TRBD1 | TRBV25-1 | TGTGCCAGCACCGACCGACAGGGATGGTCCTACGAGCAGTACTTC | CASTDRQGWSYEQYF
. | TRBJ2-3 | TRBD1 | TRBV5-1 | TGCGCCAGCGGGGACAGGGGGCCAGATACGCAGTATTTT | CASGDRGPDTQYF
once | TRBJ2-3 | TRBD1 | TRBV7-3 | TGTGCCAGCAGCCTAGGGACAGGACGCACAGATACGCAGTATTTT | CASSLGTGRTDTQYF
. | TRBJ2-5 | TRBD2 | TRBV30 | TGTGCCTGCGGGGGCGGGGGGGCAGAGACCCAGTACTTC | CACGGGGAETQYF
. | TRBJ2-7 | TRBD2 | TRBV7-2 | TGTGCCAGCAGCCCAGCCCAACTAGCGGGGGCATACGAGCAGTACTTC | CASSPAQLAGAYEQYF
. | TRBJ1-3 | . | TRBV15 | TGTGCCACCAGCAGAGATAGGAACACTGGAAACACCATATATTTT | CATSRDRNTGNTIYF
. | TRBJ2-7 | TRBD2 | TRBV9 | TGTGCCAGCAGCGTACCCCAGCTAGCGGGGGGAATCGAGCAGTACTTC | CASSVPQLAGGIEQYF
. | TRBJ1-4 | TRBD1 | TRBV3-1/TRBV3-2 | TGTGCCAGCAGCCTCACAGGGGCTTATAATGAAAAACTGTTTTTT | CASSLTGAYNEKLFF
. | TRBJ2-2 | . | TRBV11-2 | TGTGCCAGCAACTTTGCTGGAGGGGGCAGTACCGGGGAGCTGTTTTTT | CASNFAGGGSTGELFF
. | TRBJ1-5 | . | TRBV6-4 | TGTGCCAGCAGTGACTACCTGGGCCAGCCCCAGCATTTT | CASSDYLGQPQHF
. | TRBJ1-4 | TRBD1 | TRBV2 | TGTGCCAGCAGTGGGCCGACAGGGTCTAATGAAAAACTGTTTTTT | CASSGPTGSNEKLFF
. | TRBJ1-1 | TRBD1 | TRBV12-3/TRBV12-4 | TGTGCCAGCAACCTACACAGGACAGGGAAAGCTTTCTTT | CASNLHRTGKAFF
. | TRBJ2-3 | . | TRBV12-3/TRBV12-4 | TGTGCCAGCAGTTTACATCGGGAAAGTACGCAGTATTTT | CASSLHRESTQYF
. | TRBJ1-1 | . | TRBV10-1 | TGCGCCAGGTCCAGGGCCCGGAACACTGAAGCTTTCTTT | CARSRARNTEAFF
. | TRBJ2-7 | . | TRBV5-1 | TGCGCCAGCAGCTTGAACCAGTACGAGCAGTACTTC | CASSLNQYEQYF
. | TRBJ1-5 | . | TRBV23-1 | TGCGCCAGCAGTCAACAGATCAATCAGCCCCAGCATTTT | CASSQQINQPQHF
. | TRBJ1-6 | . | TRBV18 | TGTGCCAGCTCACCGACAGGAACCAATTCACCCCTCCACTTT | CASSPTGTNSPLHF
. | TRBJ1-6 | . | TRBV11-2 | TGTGCCAGCGGGAATCGGGCTCTCCCTAATTCACCCCTCCACTTT | CASGNRALPNSPLHF
few | TRBJ2-7 | TRBD1 | TRBV9 | TGTGCCAGCAGCGAAGGGACAGGGGACGAGCAGTACTTC | CASSEGTGDEQYF